One and the same sample provided the 13 T cell receptor beta chains below, sequenced in a study of blood T cell repertoires in COVID-19. The protocol was immunoSEQ multiplex PCR, while the TCRdb copy is restricted to in-frame clones and leaves out a portion. Of 150,000 to 200,000 clones listed, roughly four fifths are singletons. Sequenced: peripheral blood. The receptors shown here come from an elderly woman with acute or convalescent COVID-19.

This clone appeared a single time. J is TRBJ1-5 and V is TRBV18; the D gene is possibly TRBD1 (6 bases). CDR1 and CDR2 from the germline V gene are KGHSH and LQKENI. The CDR3 totals 13 residues. Trimming stripped 3 bases from V and 6 bases from J, with 9 bases between. CDR3 amino acids: CASSPGRGQPQHF. The CDR3 bases are TGTGCCAGCTCACCCGGCAGGGGTCAGCCCCAGCATTTT. The whole variable domain, remainder taken from reference TRBV18 and TRBJ1-5, is NAGVMQNPRHLVRRRGQEARLRCSPMKGHSHVYWYRQLPEEGLKFMVYLQKENIIDESGMPKERFSAEFPKEGPSILRIQQVVRGDSAAYFCASSPGRGQPQHFGDGTRLSIL.

This clone was counted a few times. The rearrangement uses TRBV7-9 and TRBJ2-1; 12 positions match TRBD2. With 2 bases clipped from V and 5 bases from J, the junction kept 7 bases outside the gene matches. CDR1 is SEHNR and CDR2 is FQNEAQ in the germline V gene (reference sequence). The CDR3 is 17 amino acids. CDR3 in DNA: TGTGCCAGCAGCTTACGCCCGACTAGCGGGAGCGACAATGAGCAGTTCTTC. This translates into CASSLRPTSGSDNEQFF.

The rearrangement joins TRBV7-2 to TRBJ2-5; 7 bases match TRBD2. This CDR3 has 15 residues. CDR1 is SGHTA and CDR2 is FQGNSA in the germline V gene. Losses at the gene ends were 3 bases for V and 4 bases for J; bases not matched to a gene: 8. This CDR3 reads CASSFSGLVRETQYF. DNA for the CDR3: TGTGCCAGCAGCTTCTCCGGACTAGTCCGAGAGACCCAGTACTTC.

This chain links TRBV24-1 with TRBJ2-1, with 13 bases matching TRBD2. The CDR3 sequence is 18 residues long. Germline trimming cut 2 bases from V and 1 base from J; bases unmatched to any gene: 4. Germline V gene lookup returns CDR1 KGHDR and CDR2 SFDVKD. CDR3 coding DNA: TGTGCCACCAGTGATTCACGACTAGCGGGGGGTTCCTACAATGAGCAGTTCTTC. Encoded protein: CATSDSRLAGGSYNEQFF.

This clone occurred once. V is TRBV2 and J is TRBJ2-1; tentative D call: TRBD1 (6 bases). V lost 7 bases, J lost 9 bases, and 10 bases lay in between. Germline CDR1 SNHLY, CDR2 FYNNEI. This CDR3 has 11 residues. In DNA form, the CDR3 reads TGTGCCAGCACCCAGGGGAGTGAGCAGTTCTTC. Its protein product is CASTQGSEQFF. The full variable domain, with the rest looked up from reference TRBV2 and TRBJ2-1, is EPEVTQTPSHQVTQMGQEVILRCVPISNHLYFYWYRQILGQKVEFLVSFYNNEISEKSEIFDDQFSVERPDGSNFTLKIRSTKLEDSAMYFCASTQGSEQFFGPGTRLTVL.

J is TRBJ2-5 and V is TRBV5-6, with 7 bases fitting TRBD2. Germline assignment: CDR1 SGHDT and CDR2 YYEEEE. The CDR3 spans 17 residues. The ends lost 2 bases at V and 3 bases at J; junction bases unmatched: 13. The CDR3 sequence is CASSFIGATSRKETQYF. The CDR3 DNA reads as TGTGCCAGCAGCTTTATAGGGGCGACTAGCCGGAAAGAGACCCAGTACTTC.

The chain couples TRBV5-1 to TRBJ1-1, with D perhaps matching TRBD1 (6 bases). V was cut by 3 bases and J by 2 bases, with 11 bases left in between. The length of the CDR3 is 14 residues. Looked up from germline, CDR1 is SGHRS and CDR2 is YFSETQ. The DNA for the CDR3 is TGCGCCAGCAGCTCAGGGGACGGTAACACTGAAGCTTTCTTT. As protein: CASSSGDGNTEAFF. The variable domain in full, completed from reference TRBV5-1 and TRBJ1-1, reads KAGVTQTPRYLIKTRGQQVTLSCSPISGHRSVSWYQQTPGQGLQFLFEYFSETQRNKGNFPGRFSGRQFSNSRSEMNVSTLELGDSALYLCASSSGDGNTEAFFGQGTRLTVV.

This chain joins TRBV6-2 or TRBV6-3 and TRBJ2-1; 9 nucleotides align to TRBD2. V was clipped by 3 bases and J by 2 bases; unmatched bases: 5. CDR1 and CDR2 (germline): MNHEY, SVGEGT. This CDR3 contains 16 residues. The CDR3, as DNA: TGTGCCAGCAGTTATTCGACTAGCGGCGCCTACAATGAGCAGTTCTTC. This codes for CASSYSTSGAYNEQFF.

V is TRBV7-2 and J is TRBJ1-1; TRBD1 is a possible D gene (6 bases). CDR3 length: 16 residues. The V gene's germline CDR1 is SGHTA and CDR2 FQGNSA. Between the trimmed V and J ends, which lost 2 bases and 0 bases, there was a span of 13 bases. DNA of the CDR3: TGTGCCAGCAGCTTATTAGGGGGTCGTGTGAACACTGAAGCTTTCTTT. Translating gives CASSLLGGRVNTEAFF.

Here the CDR3 reads CASSSRDRRSGANVLTF. DNA of the CDR3: TGTGCCAGTAGTAGCCGGGACAGACGCTCTGGGGCCAACGTCCTGACTTTC. The chain couples TRBV19 to TRBJ2-6, with 7 nucleotides matching TRBD1. V lost 4 bases and J lost 0; bases outside the gene matches: 6. Germline V lookup: CDR1 LNHDA, CDR2 SQIVND (reference sequence). This CDR3 region has 17 residues.

V gene TRBV6-1 combines with J gene TRBJ2-1; TRBD2 matches at 9 bases. V gave up 3 bases and J gave up 8 bases; unmatched junction bases: 17. The germline gives CDR1 MNHNS, CDR2 SASEGT. The CDR3 contains 18 residues. The CDR3 sequence: CASSDAYLAGSGGYEQFF. The CDR3 nucleotides read TGTGCCAGCAGTGATGCTTATCTAGCGGGATCGGGAGGGTATGAGCAGTTCTTC.

The rearrangement links TRBV30 to TRBJ1-2, with D unresolved. The CDR3 is made up of 12 amino acids. CDR1 GTSNPN and CDR2 SVGIG come from the germline V gene (reference sequence). V dropped 1 base and J dropped 8 bases, with 11 bases sitting between them. CDR3 DNA: TGTGCCTGGAGTGCCCAAGCCGGGGGCTACACCTTC. It translates to CAWSAQAGGYTF.

V gene TRBV30 combines with J gene TRBJ2-1; D is perhaps TRBD2 (6 bases). Germline CDR1 and CDR2: GTSNPN and SVGIG (reference sequence). CDR3 length equals 15 residues. V shed 3 bases and J shed 9 bases, with 21 bases lying between them. The CDR3 sequence is CAWRKKAGLYREQFF. CDR3 sequence (DNA): TGTGCCTGGAGGAAAAAAGCGGGCCTGTATCGTGAGCAGTTCTTC. Full variable domain (outside the CDR3, taken from reference TRBV30 and TRBJ2-1): SQTIHQWPATLVQPVGSPLSLECTVEGTSNPNLYWYRQAAGRGLQLLFYSVGIGQISSEVPQNLSASRPQDRQFILSSKKLLLSDSGFYLCAWRKKAGLYREQFFGPGTRLTVL.